The clone carrying this TCR beta chain was detected a few times. This sample was included in a study of cytomegalovirus exposure and HLA in healthy donors. Sequenced by immunoSEQ multiplex PCR; TCRdb stores in-frame clones only, minus some. The data show around 300,000 clones, with roughly 85% seen just once and roughly 0.99% held by the top ten. The V gene's germline CDR1 is GTSNPN and CDR2 SVGIG (reference sequence). V shed 8 bases and J shed 5 bases, with 9 bases lying between them. The CDR3 is 10 amino acids. The source is a woman between 18 and 30 years old in good health and CMV-seronegative. The sample consisted of PBMCs. The V call is TRBV30, the J call TRBJ1-2; D is possibly TRBD1 (5 bases). This chain's CDR3 is CALEGYGYTF. Written as DNA, the CDR3 is TGTGCCCTGGAGGGGTATGGCTACACCTTC.